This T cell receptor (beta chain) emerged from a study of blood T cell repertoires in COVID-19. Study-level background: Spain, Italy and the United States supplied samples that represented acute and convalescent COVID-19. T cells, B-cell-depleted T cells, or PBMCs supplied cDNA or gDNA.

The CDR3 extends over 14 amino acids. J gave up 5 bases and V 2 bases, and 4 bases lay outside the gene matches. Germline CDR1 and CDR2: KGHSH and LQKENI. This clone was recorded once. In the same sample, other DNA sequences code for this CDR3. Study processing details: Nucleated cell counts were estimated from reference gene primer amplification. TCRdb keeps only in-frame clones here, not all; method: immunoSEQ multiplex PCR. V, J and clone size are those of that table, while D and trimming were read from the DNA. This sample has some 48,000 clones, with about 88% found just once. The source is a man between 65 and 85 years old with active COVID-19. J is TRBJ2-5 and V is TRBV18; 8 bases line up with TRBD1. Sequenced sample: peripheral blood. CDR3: CASSPSRGQETQYF. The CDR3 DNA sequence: TGTGCCAGCTCACCAAGCAGGGGGCAGGAGACCCAGTACTTC.